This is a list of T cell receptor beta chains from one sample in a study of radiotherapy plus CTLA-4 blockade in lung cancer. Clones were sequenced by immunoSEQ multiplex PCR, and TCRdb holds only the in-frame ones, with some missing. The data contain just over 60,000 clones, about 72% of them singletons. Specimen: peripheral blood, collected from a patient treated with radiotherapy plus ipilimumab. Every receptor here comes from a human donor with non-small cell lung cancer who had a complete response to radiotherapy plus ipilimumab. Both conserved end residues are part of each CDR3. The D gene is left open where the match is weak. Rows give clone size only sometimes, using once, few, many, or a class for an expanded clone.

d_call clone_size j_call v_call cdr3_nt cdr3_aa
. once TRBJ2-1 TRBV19 TGTGCCAGTAGTATAGAGGGTCTTCTCTACAATGAGCAGTTCTTC CASSIEGLLYNEQFF
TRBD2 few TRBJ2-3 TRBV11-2 TGTGCCAGCAGCTTACCCATAGCGGGGGGGCCAAGCACAGATACGCAGTATTTT CASSLPIAGGPSTDTQYF
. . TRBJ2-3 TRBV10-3 TGTGCCATCAGTGACGAGGACAAGCAGAGCACAGATACGCAGTATTTT CAISDEDKQSTDTQYF
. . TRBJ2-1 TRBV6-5 TGTGCCAGCAGCACGGAGGGAGGTTTTCGCGAGCAGTTCTTC CASSTEGGFREQFF
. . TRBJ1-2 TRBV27 TGTGCCAGCAGCCCCCAACCTTTCGGGGGCTACACCTTC CASSPQPFGGYTF
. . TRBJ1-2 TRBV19 TGTGCCAGTAGTACCTTAGGGAGCTATGGCTACACCTTC CASSTLGSYGYTF
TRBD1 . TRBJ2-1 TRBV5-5 TGTGCCAGCAGCTTTAGGACAGGGGACAATGAGCAGTTCTTC CASSFRTGDNEQFF
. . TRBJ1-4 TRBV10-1 TGCGCCAGCAGTGAGTCAGGACCCGCGGGTGAAAAACTGTTTTTT CASSESGPAGEKLFF
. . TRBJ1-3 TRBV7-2 TGTGCCAGCAGCTTACGGGGTTCTGGAAACACCATATATTTT CASSLRGSGNTIYF
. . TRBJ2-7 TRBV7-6 TGTGCCAGCAGCTTAGGGCGTGACGAGCAGTACTTC CASSLGRDEQYF
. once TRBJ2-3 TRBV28 TGTGCCAGCAGGGCAAGTAGCACAGATACGCAGTATTTT CASRASSTDTQYF
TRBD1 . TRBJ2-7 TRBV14 TGTGCCAGCAGCCAAACGGGACAGAAATCCTACGAGCAGTACTTC CASSQTGQKSYEQYF
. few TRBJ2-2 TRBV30 TGTGCCTGGAGGTTAGGGGGGGCCCCCGGGGAGCTGTTTTTT CAWRLGGAPGELFF
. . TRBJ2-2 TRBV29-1 TGCAGCGCTGCGACAAACACCGGGGAGCTGTTTTTT CSAATNTGELFF
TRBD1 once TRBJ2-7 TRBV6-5 TGTGCCAGCGTCTTTACCGGGACAGGGGACGAGCAGTACTTC CASVFTGTGDEQYF
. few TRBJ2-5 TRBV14 TGTGCCAGCAGCCCCGGTGGGCTGATATGGACCCAGTACTTC CASSPGGLIWTQYF
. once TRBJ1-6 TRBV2 TGTGCCAGCAGGACCCGGGGGGTTCGTGCTTCACCCCTCCACTTT CASRTRGVRASPLHF
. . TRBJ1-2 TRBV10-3 TGTGCCATCAGTGAGAGACCAGGGTCTGACGGCTACACCTTC CAISERPGSDGYTF
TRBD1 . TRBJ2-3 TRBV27 TGTGCCAGCAGTTTAAGGACAGGGGGTACAGATACGCAGTATTTT CASSLRTGGTDTQYF
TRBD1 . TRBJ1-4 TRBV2 TGTGCCAGCAGTGCCTTGGGACAGGAAAGGTCAGATGAACTGTTTTTT CASSALGQERSDELFF
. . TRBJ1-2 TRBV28 TGTGCCAGCAGTTCCGGGGCACAAGCCAACTATGGCTACACCTTC CASSSGAQANYGYTF
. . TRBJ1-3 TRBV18 TGTGCCAGCTCACCACCGTCAGGACCTGGAAACACCATATATTTT CASSPPSGPGNTIYF
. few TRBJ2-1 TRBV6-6 TGTGCCAGCGGAGCTACAGGTCCAAATGAGCAGTTCTTC CASGATGPNEQFF
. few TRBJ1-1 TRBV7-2 TGTGCCAGCAGCTTAGCAAACAGTAAAAGGACTGAAGCTTTCTTT CASSLANSKRTEAFF
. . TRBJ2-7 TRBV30 TGTGCCTGGAGTGTAATCCCAGGCTACGAGCAGTACTTC CAWSVIPGYEQYF